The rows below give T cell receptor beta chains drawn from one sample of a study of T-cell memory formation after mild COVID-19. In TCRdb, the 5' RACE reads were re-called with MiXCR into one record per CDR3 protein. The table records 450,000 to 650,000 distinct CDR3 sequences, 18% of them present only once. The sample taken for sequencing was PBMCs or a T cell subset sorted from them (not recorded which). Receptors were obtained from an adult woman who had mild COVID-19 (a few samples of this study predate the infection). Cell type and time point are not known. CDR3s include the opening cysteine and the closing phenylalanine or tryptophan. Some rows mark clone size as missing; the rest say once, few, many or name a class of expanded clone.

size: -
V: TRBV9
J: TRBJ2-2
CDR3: CASSVAQSTGELFF

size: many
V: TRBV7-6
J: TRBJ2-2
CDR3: CASSPGQGSTGELFF

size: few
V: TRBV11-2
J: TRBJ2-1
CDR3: CASSYSGRAFNEQFF

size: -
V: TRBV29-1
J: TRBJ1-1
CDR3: CSVEPGQTMNTEAFF

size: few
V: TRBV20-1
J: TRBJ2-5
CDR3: CSARDWAGAEETQYF

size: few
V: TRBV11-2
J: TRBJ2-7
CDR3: CASSLEFSSYEQYF

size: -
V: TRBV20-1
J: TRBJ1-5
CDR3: CSATDWVSNQPQHF

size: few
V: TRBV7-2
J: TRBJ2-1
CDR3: CASSYRAHRSPKVYNEQFF

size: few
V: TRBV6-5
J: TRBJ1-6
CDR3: CASSYHRQGSPLHF

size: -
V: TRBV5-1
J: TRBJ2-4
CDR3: CASSLEGAGEGIF

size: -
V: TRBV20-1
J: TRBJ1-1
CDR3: CSARAGTHTEAFF

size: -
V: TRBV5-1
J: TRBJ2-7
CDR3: CASSSTPGLAVTSSYEQYF

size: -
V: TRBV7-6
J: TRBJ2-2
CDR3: CASRGGQGNTGELFF

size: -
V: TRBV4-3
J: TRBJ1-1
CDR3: CASSQENQRVAFF

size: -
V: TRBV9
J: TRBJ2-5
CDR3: CASSAGQGQETQYF

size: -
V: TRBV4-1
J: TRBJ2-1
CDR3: CASSQVDSLGNEQFF

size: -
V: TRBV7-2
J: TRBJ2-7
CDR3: CASSSGRGYSYEQYF

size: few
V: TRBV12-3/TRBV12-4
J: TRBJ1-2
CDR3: CASTPLGGYGYTF

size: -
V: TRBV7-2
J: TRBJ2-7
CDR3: CASSFFGGIYEQYF

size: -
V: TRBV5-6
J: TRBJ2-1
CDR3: CASSGTSGRYNNEQFF

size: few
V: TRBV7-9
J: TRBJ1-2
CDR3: CASTRQGAVGYTF

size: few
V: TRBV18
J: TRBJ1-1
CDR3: CASSPTQTSEAFF

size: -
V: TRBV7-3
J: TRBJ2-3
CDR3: CASSDGQGASDTQYF

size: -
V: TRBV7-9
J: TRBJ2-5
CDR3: CASSLGPAGGKETQYF

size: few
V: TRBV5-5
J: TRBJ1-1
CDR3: CASSFRGGRRTNTEAFF

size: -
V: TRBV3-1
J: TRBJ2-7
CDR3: CASSQEGAREQYF

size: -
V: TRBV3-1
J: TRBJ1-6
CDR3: CATGIRGNNSPLHF

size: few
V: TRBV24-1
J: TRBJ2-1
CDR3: CATSTREARYNEQFF

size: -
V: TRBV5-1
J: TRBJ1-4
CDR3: CASSIGTSEGKLFF